This T cell receptor beta chain was obtained from a study of graft-versus-host responses after intestinal transplantation. Graft samples were processed, releasing intraepithelial and lamina propria lymphocytes. Using immunoSEQ multiplex PCR, the repertoire was profiled, and TCRdb retains in-frame clones only, with some absent. The sample records 5,000 or so clones, approximately 72% being singletons. Sequenced here: ileum tissue, sampled just under 260 days after intestinal transplant. The receptor was isolated from a human patient who received an intestinal transplant, so some T cells may come from the graft donor.

The CDR3 nucleotides read TGTGCCAGCAGGCGACAGGCCTCGGGCACTGAAGCTTTCTTT. Translated: CASRRQASGTEAFF. The chain combines TRBV6-1 with TRBJ1-1, with a weak D call TRBD1 (6 bases). The CDR3 runs 14 residues. Per the germline V gene, CDR1 is MNHNS and CDR2 is SASEGT. V dropped 6 bases and J dropped 4 bases, with 15 bases sitting between them.